This T cell receptor beta chain was sequenced for a study of T cell responses to AZD1222 COVID-19 vaccine (dated by TCRdb to the early 2020s). Broadly, across the study: Because spike-specific TCR depth and breadth did not differ between the two schedules, AZD1222 recipients who got a second dose at roughly 4 weeks were pooled with those who got a second dose at roughly 12 weeks. TCR sequencing was performed for over 230 trial participants, of whom about 210 were given two doses of AZD1222 and 26 were given two doses of MenACWY control vaccine. Trial participants were enrolled by age into subgroups of 18-55, 56-69 and 70-plus years, and around 140, 26 and 57 TCR-sequenced participants, respectively, were included in these subgroups. The investigation overall reported the following: Conclusions about previously exposed vaccinees were limited because only six or seven AZD1222 recipients were SARS-CoV-2 seropositive at baseline. Vaccine-associated CD4 TCRs spanned the whole spike protein, with dominant responses in regions 160-218 and 743-854. Reportedly, almost half of the unique spike-specific TCRs recognized epitopes lying outside the regions that are mutated in the B.1.351 and B.1.1.7 variants. In the small 56-69-year group, the increase in depth fell short of significance, most likely because of low power. Because no day 14 peak-response samples were available, repertoires were characterized only after the peak T cell response. A significant rise in spike-specific TCR breadth and depth was observed after two AZD1222 doses relative to day 0 and relative to MenACWY recipients. Participants were mostly white British and included more females than males, and it was suggested by the authors that clonal diversity may have been underestimated.

The CDR3 regions of human TCRbeta chains were analyzed by immunosequencing. The study's processing was this. TCRs in the repertoires were matched against a reference library of SARS-CoV-2-specific TCRs that had been generated with the MIRA antigen-specificity platform. Breadth was defined as the fraction of unique TCRs that were SARS-CoV-2-associated. Depth was defined as the fraction of total T cells that were SARS-CoV-2-associated. Using the MIRA data, every spike-specific TCR was mapped to the spike region that the TCR reacted to and assigned to either a CD4 or a CD8 class. Log10-transformed breadth and depth values were compared by one-way ANOVA with Sidak's multiple comparisons tests. Here the immuneACCESS table is served through TCRdb, limited to in-frame sequences with V and J called. Missing clones are a known gap in these copies; in checked studies unresolved V genes cover under half, and the rest lacks a known reason. For V, J and clone size, that table is used; D and trimming come from the DNA. Recorded for this sample are about 110,000 clones; just under 95% of them occurred a single time. The ten most abundant clones make up approximately 2.2% of the sample.

The time point label for this specimen denotes: baseline before first vaccination. Samples from vaccinated people were obtained from the UK trials COV001 and COV002, which included a single-blind randomized controlled phase 2/3 trial of AZD1222 (ChAdOx1 nCoV-19) in healthy adults. Trial participant PBMC samples were collected at day 0 and day 28 after the second dose for TCRbeta chain sequencing. Turning to this clone: Its cognate antigen has yet to be identified. No much larger clone exists at a distance of one base, and base qualities are not known.

The source is an adult in good health. Here the sequenced sample was peripheral blood, taken on day 0 of AZD1222 vaccination.

The bases are TGTGCCAGCAGTTACCCTAGGATACCCTACGAGCAGTACTTC. Translated, it reads CASSYPRIPYEQYF. Recombination connected TRBV6-2 or TRBV6-3 to TRBJ2-7; no D gene can be assigned with confidence. Taken from cysteine to phenylalanine, the CDR3 has 14 residues. Only the CDR3 DNA is retained, 42 bases long and in frame from the first base. A distance of 10 bases separates the germline ends of V and J, which lose 2 bases and 2 bases respectively. CDR1 and CDR2 are drawn from the germline V gene: MNHEY, SVGEGT.